The following is a T cell receptor beta chain sequence with its context. Its antigen is undetermined. Relative to the germline gene, one junction end is altered; a read error may explain this. Only patients with CD8+CD57+ cell expansion on flow cytometry were chosen for sequencing. At blood sampling, none of the patients had yet received therapy. This sample is part of a study of CD8+CD57+ T cells in acquired aplastic anemia. On the study more broadly: When averaged, DNA from sorted CD4+ and CD8+ cells came to approximately 3.2 ug. Study-level findings and limits: Patients and controls had in common 25 to 30 CD8+ CDR3 sequences. A significant difference in CD8+ Simpson's diversity between patients and controls was not found.

The CDR3 loop spans 14 amino acids. The germline V gene has CDR1 ENHRY and CDR2 SYGVKD. TCR beta VDJ and CDR3 profiles were obtained from a genomic DNA template. Via MiXCR, TCRdb re-called the reads, giving one row per CDR3 protein. The sample lists some 170,000 distinct CDR3 sequences, 45% to 55% occurring once. The sample was sorted CD4+, CD8+, or CD8+CD57+ T cells (not recorded which) from PBMCs. The TCR comes from a human donor with aplastic anemia. This chain uses TRBV10-3 with TRBJ1-3; TRBD1 matches 9 bases. The CDR3 DNA follows: TGTGCCACTACCGGGACAGGGAAAGGAAACACCATATACTTT. It encodes CATTGTGKGNTIYF.